This TCR beta chain derives from a study of shared clonotypes between healthy human individuals (dated by TCRdb to about 2020). Study-wide context: The cohort comprised two women and a few men aged 18 to 49 years. To increase sequencing depth and limit assay-specific biases, TCR repertoire library preparation and sequencing were carried out by different laboratories using diverse techniques. To estimate repertoire size and how much clonotype sharing occurs between individuals, the study deeply sequenced the blood TCR repertoires of five or six healthy adults. Per donor, leukapheresis produced somewhere between about 0.9 and 9.5 billion PBMCs. For each donor, three plates each were used for CD4 naive and CD4 memory, two plates were used for CD8 naive, and one plate was used for CD8 memory. The investigation overall reported the following: Clonotypes shared by all four sorted-subset donors showed higher generation probabilities than non-shared clonotypes. Only blood was sampled, and tissue TCR repertoires likely differ from those in blood. Because the study included only a small number of donors, the genetic and exposure-history diversity represented was limited. Estimated clonotype richness was generally larger for naive than for memory subsets. Rarefaction of sorted-subset datasets indicated incomplete sequencing despite the large sequencing depth. Approximately 5% of naive CD4, more than 3% of naive CD8, about 2.5% of memory CD4, and around 0.4% of memory CD8 clonotypes were shared across four donors. Pairwise subsampling indicated that sequencing depth was expected to affect the degree of clonotype sharing among donors.

Using the deep immunoSEQ assay, multiplex PCR amplified TCR CDR3 regions from genomic DNA. For each cell subset, the extracted genomic DNA was distributed evenly across all wells of several immunoSEQ 96-well plates, and each plate served as one replicate. For sorted subsets, roughly 200 ng of genomic DNA, equivalent to around 30,000 T cell genomes, went into each replicate PCR. Purified libraries were quantified with a Qubit 3.0 fluorometer, sized on a Bioanalyzer 2100, and re-quantified with the KAPA Library Quantification kit. Each immunoSEQ 96-well plate was sequenced on its own single-read 150-cycle Illumina NextSeq 550 flow cell. The authors processed their data as follows. Because the immunoSEQ output included only junctional sequences and no quality scores, the filtering could not be the same as the filtering used for full-length reads. Sequences were annotated with PyIR, a Python wrapper for IgBLAST v1.9, using IMGT germline references to assign V/J genes and CDR3. Reads with weak V/J assignments (E-value above 1e-6), missing CDR3, stop codons, out-of-frame junctions, or ambiguous translated residues were removed. V3J clonotypes were defined as sequences sharing an identical inferred V gene, J gene, and CDR3 amino acid sequence. To compute the percentage overlap between repertoires, the number of shared unique clonotypes was divided by the size of the smaller repertoire. Three approaches were used to assess repertoire richness: RTK rarefaction, the Chao1 estimator, and Recon v2.1 estimates of unobserved clonotypes. Generation probabilities for all TCRbeta clonotypes obtained by the gDNA method from a handful of donors were computed using OLGA. Entries here come from immuneACCESS through TCRdb and include only in-frame sequences with V and J called. Some clones fail to appear in such tables; in the studies checked, an unresolved V gene covers under half of the shortfall, and the cause of the remainder is unknown. V, J and clone size derive from that table, while D and trimming were established from the DNA sequence. In this sample the table shows roughly 850,000 clones, 96% of which occur a single time. Jointly, the top ten make up about 0.22% of the sample.

The V end loses 0 bases and the J end loses 5 bases, and a stretch of 11 bases separates them. The germline V gene (reference sequence) sets CDR1 to MNHEY and CDR2 to SMNVEV. Counted from cysteine to phenylalanine, this CDR3 has 14 amino acids. Only the CDR3 DNA stays, 42 bases, in frame from base 1. CD8 naive samples were CD45RO-negative cells positively selected for CCR7, giving a CD45RA+CCR7+ population that excluded TemRA cells. The donors were healthy, HIV-negative adults with no recently reported acute infections or vaccinations. Every donor was a Caucasian adult living in Nashville, Tennessee, USA. After blood collection by leukapheresis, PBMCs were isolated using Ficoll-Histopaque density gradient centrifugation and then cryopreserved in the vapor phase of liquid nitrogen. Purity and quantity of every magnetically sorted T cell population were checked by analytical flow cytometry. Genomic DNA was isolated from each sorted fraction and quantified by UV absorbance on a Nanodrop 2000c.

Comment on this clone: Its antigen is unknown. Base qualities are missing; no much larger clone stands one base away.

The V and J segments used are TRBV27 and TRBJ2-7; the D gene is unclear. Sequenced: naive CD8+ T cells sorted from blood. According to the study, the label for this sample's cell subset or site signals: CD45RA+CCR7+. The receptor was isolated from a young man in good health. The bases read TGTGCCAGCAGTTTATCGGGGTTCGGTAACGAGCAGTACTTC. Its protein is CASSLSGFGNEQYF.